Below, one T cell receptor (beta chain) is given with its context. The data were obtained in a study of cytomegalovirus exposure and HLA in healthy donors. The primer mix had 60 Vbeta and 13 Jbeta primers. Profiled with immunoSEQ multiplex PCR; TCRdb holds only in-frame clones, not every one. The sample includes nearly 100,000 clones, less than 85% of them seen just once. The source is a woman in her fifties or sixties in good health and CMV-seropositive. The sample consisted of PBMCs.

The CDR3 coding sequence is TGTGCCAGCAGCTTGGCAACCAGCTCCTACAATGAGCAGTTCTTC. This codes for CASSLATSSYNEQFF. The rearrangement uses TRBV5-4 and TRBJ2-1; D unresolved. The ends were cut back, 0 bases at V and 0 bases at J, with 7 bases in the middle. The CDR3 has 15 amino acids. Germline CDR1 SGHNT, CDR2 YYREEE (reference sequence).